Listed below are T cell receptor beta chains from one sample, sequenced in a study of OX40 agonist ivuxolimab in advanced cancers. Sequencing was performed with immunoSEQ multiplex PCR; in TCRdb, only in-frame clones are kept and a portion is missing. There are about 80,000 clones in the sample; around 94% occur only once, and around 10% lies in the top ten. Sequenced here: CD4+ or CD8+ T cells sorted from blood, sampled in a trial of the OX40 agonist ivuxolimab. These receptors were taken from an adult with an advanced solid tumor such as melanoma, head and neck, liver or kidney cancer. CDR3s leave out the opening cysteine and the closing phenylalanine or tryptophan.

v_gene	j_gene	CDR3aa
TRBV21-1	TRBJ2-7	ASSKVAGGDEQY
TRBV14	TRBJ1-1	ASSQGMNTEAF
TRBV10-3	TRBJ2-1	AISDLEGLAGDEQF
TRBV7-8	TRBJ2-7	ASSFGQGESYEQY
TRBV30	TRBJ1-3	AWAFGQSSGNTIY
TRBV27	TRBJ1-2	ASSKAGQGSGCT
TRBV23-1	TRBJ2-7	ASSQPRGRCEQY
TRBV15	TRBJ1-1	ATTSTGGAEAF
TRBV6-5	TRBJ2-5	ASSYVPDQETQY
TRBV5-6	TRBJ2-3	ASSLGQSADTQY
TRBV2	TRBJ2-7	ASSQTGGAGSEQY
TRBV11-2	TRBJ2-1	ASSHGRGLRDEQF
TRBV20-1	TRBJ1-2	SADGGYGYT
TRBV27	TRBJ1-2	ASSLGPRYGYT
TRBV6-1	TRBJ1-5	ASSGPQGRVNQPQH
TRBV30	TRBJ2-1	AWSGTGVTYNEQF
TRBV7-9	TRBJ2-5	ASSAGGPSETQY
TRBV7-9	TRBJ1-2	ASSPGHPYGYT
TRBV25-1	TRBJ1-2	ASSDRVNGYT
TRBV12-1	TRBJ2-7	ASSIRLAGGPEQY
TRBV28	TRBJ2-7	ASSLSGRTYEQY
TRBV27	TRBJ2-7	ASSSYYEQY
TRBV4-1	TRBJ1-2	ASSQDPIRQAANYGYT
TRBV27	TRBJ1-2	ASSVRSGTGGLYGYT
TRBV29-1	TRBJ2-7	SVESYSYEQY
TRBV27	TRBJ2-7	ASSPGTVIWGQY
TRBV6-1	TRBJ2-7	ASGDSLSYEQY